This is a list of T cell receptor beta chains from one sample in a study of regulatory T cells in long-lasting Graves disease. One entry per CDR3 protein results from TCRdb running MiXCR on the multiplex PCR reads. The sample consists of a few hundred thousand distinct CDR3 sequences, around 16% of them appearing once. Sequences were derived from peripheral blood mononuclear cells (PBMCs), sampled at new diagnosis, from a patient treated with antithyroid drugs. These receptors were taken from a female donor with Graves disease. CDR3s include the opening cysteine and the closing phenylalanine or tryptophan. D genes are given only for firm matches. A clone size is listed for some rows: how often the clone was seen (once, few, many), or a class if it is expanded.

d_call: .; clone_size: many; j_call: TRBJ2-7; v_call: TRBV7-8; cdr3_aa: CASSLVGGASHEQYF; cdr3_nt: TGTGCCAGCAGCTTAGTAGGCGGGGCCAGCCACGAGCAGTACTTC
d_call: .; clone_size: few; j_call: TRBJ1-6; v_call: TRBV3-1; cdr3_aa: CASSQGSYNSPLHF; cdr3_nt: TGTGCCAGCAGCCAAGGGTCTTATAATTCACCCCTCCACTTT
d_call: TRBD1; clone_size: many; j_call: TRBJ2-5; v_call: TRBV7-2; cdr3_aa: CASSSGQGQETQYF; cdr3_nt: TGTGCTAGCAGCTCCGGACAGGGGCAAGAGACCCAGTACTTC
d_call: .; clone_size: many; j_call: TRBJ2-1; v_call: TRBV5-1; cdr3_aa: CASSLSGDEQFF; cdr3_nt: TGTGCCAGCAGCTTGTCGGGTGATGAGCAGTTCTTC
d_call: TRBD1; clone_size: .; j_call: TRBJ1-2; v_call: TRBV18; cdr3_aa: CASSTGQGDIYGYTF; cdr3_nt: TGTGCCAGCTCAACTGGACAGGGGGATATCTATGGCTACACCTTC
d_call: .; clone_size: many; j_call: TRBJ2-7; v_call: TRBV28; cdr3_aa: CASSPVGTYEQYF; cdr3_nt: TGTGCCAGCAGCCCTGTGGGGACCTACGAGCAGTACTTC
d_call: TRBD1; clone_size: .; j_call: TRBJ1-4; v_call: TRBV12-3/TRBV12-4; cdr3_aa: CANSHYGRDRDSEKRFF; cdr3_nt: TGCGCCAACAGCCATTATGGCCGGGACAGGGACAGTGAAAAACGGTTTTTT
d_call: .; clone_size: many; j_call: TRBJ1-4; v_call: TRBV20-1; cdr3_aa: CSAREGGEKLFF; cdr3_nt: TGCAGTGCTAGAGAAGGTGGCGAAAAACTGTTTTTT
d_call: TRBD2; clone_size: .; j_call: TRBJ2-1; v_call: TRBV11-2; cdr3_aa: CASSLDPGTSRQFF; cdr3_nt: TGTGCCAGCAGCTTAGACCCCGGGACTAGCAGGCAGTTCTTC
d_call: .; clone_size: many; j_call: TRBJ1-1; v_call: TRBV24-1; cdr3_aa: CATARDGNTEAFF; cdr3_nt: TGTGCCACCGCAAGGGACGGGAACACTGAAGCTTTCTTT
d_call: .; clone_size: few; j_call: TRBJ2-7; v_call: TRBV28; cdr3_aa: CASSWGDHSHGEQYF; cdr3_nt: TGTGCCAGCAGCTGGGGGGATCATAGCCACGGCGAGCAGTACTTC
d_call: TRBD2; clone_size: many; j_call: TRBJ2-7; v_call: TRBV6-1; cdr3_aa: CATESTSSYEQYF; cdr3_nt: TGTGCCACTGAGTCGACTAGCAGCTACGAGCAGTACTTC
d_call: TRBD1; clone_size: .; j_call: TRBJ2-3; v_call: TRBV2; cdr3_aa: CASDRGTDTQYF; cdr3_nt: TGTGCCAGCGACAGGGGCACAGATACGCAGTATTTT
d_call: .; clone_size: many; j_call: TRBJ2-3; v_call: TRBV19; cdr3_aa: CASKDGSTDTQYF; cdr3_nt: TGTGCCAGTAAAGACGGTAGCACAGATACGCAGTATTTT
d_call: .; clone_size: many; j_call: TRBJ2-1; v_call: TRBV2; cdr3_aa: CASNSVSVEQFF; cdr3_nt: TGTGCCAGCAATTCGGTCTCCGTTGAGCAGTTCTTC
d_call: .; clone_size: many; j_call: TRBJ2-7; v_call: TRBV20-1; cdr3_aa: CSARELHEQYF; cdr3_nt: TGCAGTGCTAGGGAGCTCCACGAGCAGTACTTC
d_call: TRBD1; clone_size: few; j_call: TRBJ2-5; v_call: TRBV29-1; cdr3_aa: CSVYDRVKVETQYF; cdr3_nt: TGCAGCGTCTACGACAGGGTCAAGGTCGAGACCCAGTACTTC
d_call: .; clone_size: .; j_call: TRBJ1-1; v_call: TRBV12-3/TRBV12-4; cdr3_aa: CASSSVPGLSTEAFF; cdr3_nt: TGTGCCAGCAGCTCTGTTCCGGGGTTGAGCACTGAAGCTTTCTTT